The present TCR beta chain was sequenced within a study of control samples from healthy donors and cancer patients. V lost 4 bases to trimming and J lost 8 bases, with 11 bases between them. In germline, CDR1 is SNHLY, CDR2 FYNNEI. This CDR3 spans 13 amino acids. Using immunoSEQ multiplex PCR, the repertoire was profiled, and TCRdb retains in-frame clones only, with some absent. The sample holds about 170,000 clones, 91% seen once. The material sequenced was blood. The J gene is TRBJ1-4, the V gene TRBV2; TRBD1 might be the D (5 bases). This TCR was recovered from a woman aged 25 to 39 in good health. The DNA of the CDR3 is TGTGCCAGCAGTGCCGGGGCGAGGGAAAAACTGTTTTTT. Translating gives CASSAGAREKLFF. Full variable domain (remainder filled in from reference TRBV2 and TRBJ1-4): EPEVTQTPSHQVTQMGQEVILRCVPISNHLYFYWYRQILGQKVEFLVSFYNNEISEKSEIFDDQFSVERPDGSNFTLKIRSTKLEDSAMYFCASSAGAREKLFFGSGTQLSVL.